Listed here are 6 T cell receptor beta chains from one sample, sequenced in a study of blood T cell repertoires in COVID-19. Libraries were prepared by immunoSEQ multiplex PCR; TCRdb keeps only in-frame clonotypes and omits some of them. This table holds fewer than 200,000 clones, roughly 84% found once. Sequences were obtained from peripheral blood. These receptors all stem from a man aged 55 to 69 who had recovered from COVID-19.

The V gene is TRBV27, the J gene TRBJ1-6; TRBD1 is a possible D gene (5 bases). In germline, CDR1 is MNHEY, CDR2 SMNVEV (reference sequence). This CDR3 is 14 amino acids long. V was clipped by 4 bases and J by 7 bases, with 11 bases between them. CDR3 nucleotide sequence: TGTGCCAGCAGTTCGCAGGGAGGAAATTCACCCCTCCACTTT. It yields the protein CASSSQGGNSPLHF.

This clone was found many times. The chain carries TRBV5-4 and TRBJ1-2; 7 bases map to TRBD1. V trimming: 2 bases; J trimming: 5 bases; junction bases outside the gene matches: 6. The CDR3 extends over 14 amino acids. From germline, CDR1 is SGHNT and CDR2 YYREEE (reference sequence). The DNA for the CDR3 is TGTGCCAGCAGCTTAGACAGGGAGATTTATGGCTACACCTTC. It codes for CASSLDREIYGYTF.

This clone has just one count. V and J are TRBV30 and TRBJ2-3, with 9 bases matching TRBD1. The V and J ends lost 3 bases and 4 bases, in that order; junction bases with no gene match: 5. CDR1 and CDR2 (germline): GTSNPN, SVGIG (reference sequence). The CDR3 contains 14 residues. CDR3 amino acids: CAWRPGQGPDTQYF. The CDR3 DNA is TGTGCCTGGAGACCGGGACAGGGCCCAGATACGCAGTATTTT.

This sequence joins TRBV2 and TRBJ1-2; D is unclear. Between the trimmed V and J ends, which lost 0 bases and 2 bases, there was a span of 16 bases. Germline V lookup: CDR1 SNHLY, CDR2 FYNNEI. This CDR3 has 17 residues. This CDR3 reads CASSEAAPHRTNYGYTF. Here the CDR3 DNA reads TGTGCCAGCAGTGAAGCTGCGCCGCACCGAACCAACTATGGCTACACCTTC.

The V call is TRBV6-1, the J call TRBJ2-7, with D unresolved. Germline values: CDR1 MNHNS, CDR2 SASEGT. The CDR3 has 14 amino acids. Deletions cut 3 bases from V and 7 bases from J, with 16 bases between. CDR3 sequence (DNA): TGTGCCAGCAGTGATCCCCCCCCCTACGAGGAGCAGTACTTC. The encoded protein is CASSDPPPYEEQYF.

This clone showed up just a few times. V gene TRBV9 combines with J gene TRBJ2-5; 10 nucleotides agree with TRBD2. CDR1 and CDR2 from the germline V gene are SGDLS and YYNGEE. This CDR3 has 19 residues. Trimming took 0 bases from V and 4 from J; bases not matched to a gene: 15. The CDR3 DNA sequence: TGTGCCAGCAGCGTAGGGGCTAGCGGGGGCGCCAGGGGAGTAGAGACCCAGTACTTC. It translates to CASSVGASGGARGVETQYF.